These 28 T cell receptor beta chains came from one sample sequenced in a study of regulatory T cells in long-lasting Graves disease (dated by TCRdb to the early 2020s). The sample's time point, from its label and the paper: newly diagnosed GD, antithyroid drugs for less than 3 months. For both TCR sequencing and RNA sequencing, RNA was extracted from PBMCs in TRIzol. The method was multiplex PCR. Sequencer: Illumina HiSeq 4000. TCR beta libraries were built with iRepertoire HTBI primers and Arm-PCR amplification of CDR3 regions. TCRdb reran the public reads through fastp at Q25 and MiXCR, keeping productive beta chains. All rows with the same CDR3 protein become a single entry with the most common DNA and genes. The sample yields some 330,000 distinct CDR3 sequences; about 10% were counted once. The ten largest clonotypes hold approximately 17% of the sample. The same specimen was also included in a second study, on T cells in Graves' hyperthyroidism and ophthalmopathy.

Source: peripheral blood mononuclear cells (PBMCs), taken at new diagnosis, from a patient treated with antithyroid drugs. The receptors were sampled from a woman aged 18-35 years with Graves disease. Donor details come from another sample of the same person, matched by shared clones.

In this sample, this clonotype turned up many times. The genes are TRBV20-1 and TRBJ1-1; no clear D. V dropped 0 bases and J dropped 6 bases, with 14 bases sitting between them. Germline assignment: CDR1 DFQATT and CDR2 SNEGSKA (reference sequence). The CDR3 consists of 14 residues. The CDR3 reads CSARDGGLTPEAFF. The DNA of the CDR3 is TGCAGTGCTAGAGATGGCGGTTTGACGCCTGAAGCTTTCTTT.

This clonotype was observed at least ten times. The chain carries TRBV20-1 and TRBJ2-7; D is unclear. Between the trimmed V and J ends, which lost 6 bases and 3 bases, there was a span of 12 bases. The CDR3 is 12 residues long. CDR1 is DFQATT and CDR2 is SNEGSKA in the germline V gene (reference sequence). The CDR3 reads CSARRLSYEQYF. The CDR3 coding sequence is TGCAGTGCCCGTCGCCTAAGCTACGAGCAGTACTTC.

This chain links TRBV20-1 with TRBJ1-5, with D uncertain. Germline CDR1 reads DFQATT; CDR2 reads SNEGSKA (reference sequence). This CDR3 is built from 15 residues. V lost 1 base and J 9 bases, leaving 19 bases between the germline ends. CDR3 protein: CSARVRQMSWLPQHF. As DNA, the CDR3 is TGCAGTGCTAGAGTAAGGCAGATGTCCTGGTTGCCCCAGCATTTT.

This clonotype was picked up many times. CDR3 sequence: CAWKRAASTEAFF. The CDR3 nucleotides are TGTGCCTGGAAACGGGCAGCAAGTACTGAAGCTTTCTTT. V gene TRBV30 combines with J gene TRBJ1-1, with unresolved D. The CDR3 spans 13 residues. Trimming cost V 4 bases and J 5 bases, with 14 bases left between them. Germline assignment: CDR1 GTSNPN and CDR2 SVGIG (reference sequence).

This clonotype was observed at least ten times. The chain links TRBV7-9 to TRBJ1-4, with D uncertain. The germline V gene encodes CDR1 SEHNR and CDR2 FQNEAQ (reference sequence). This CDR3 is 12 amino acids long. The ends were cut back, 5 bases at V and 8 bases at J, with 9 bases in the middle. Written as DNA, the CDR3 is TGTGCCAGCAGCCCCAACCTGGAAAAACTGTTTTTT. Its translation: CASSPNLEKLFF.

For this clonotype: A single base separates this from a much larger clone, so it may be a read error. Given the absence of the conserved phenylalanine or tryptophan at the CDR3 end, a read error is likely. The CDR3 loop reads CASSPGLAGPNEQFL. CDR3 DNA: TGTGCCAGCAGTCCGGGCCTAGCGGGGCCGAATGAGCAGTTCCTC. This rearrangement joins TRBV6-2 or TRBV6-3 to TRBJ2-1; TRBD2 aligns across 9 bases. The CDR3 is 15 amino acids. Germline V gene lookup returns CDR1 MNHEY and CDR2 SVGEGT. J was trimmed by 7 bases and V by 5 bases; bases with no gene match: 9.

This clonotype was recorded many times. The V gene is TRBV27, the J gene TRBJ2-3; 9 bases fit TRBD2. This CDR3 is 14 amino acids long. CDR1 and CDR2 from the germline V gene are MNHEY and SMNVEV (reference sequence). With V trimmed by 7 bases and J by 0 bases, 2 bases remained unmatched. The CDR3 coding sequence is TGTGCCAGCATGAGCGGGGGGAGCACAGATACGCAGTATTTT. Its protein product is CASMSGGSTDTQYF.

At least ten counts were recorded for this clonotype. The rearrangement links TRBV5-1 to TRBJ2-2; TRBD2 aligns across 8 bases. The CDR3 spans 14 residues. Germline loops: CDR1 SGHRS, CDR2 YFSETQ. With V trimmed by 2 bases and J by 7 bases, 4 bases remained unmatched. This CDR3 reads CASSLLAVDGELFF. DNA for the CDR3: TGCGCCAGCAGCTTACTAGCGGTTGACGGGGAGCTGTTTTTT.

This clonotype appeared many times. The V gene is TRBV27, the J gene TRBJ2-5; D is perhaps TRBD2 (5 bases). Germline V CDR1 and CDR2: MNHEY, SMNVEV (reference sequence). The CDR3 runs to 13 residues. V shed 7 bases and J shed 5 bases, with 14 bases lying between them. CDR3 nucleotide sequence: TGTGCCAGCAAGAGTCCGGGATGGGAGACCCAGTACTTC. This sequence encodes CASKSPGWETQYF.

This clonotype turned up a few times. The CDR3 bases are TGCGCCAGCAGTTCACAGGGGAGCTCCTACAATGAGCAGTTCTTC. Protein: CASSSQGSSYNEQFF. V and J are TRBV5-1 and TRBJ2-1; 7 nucleotides line up with TRBD1. This CDR3 spans 15 amino acids. Germline CDR1 is SGHRS and CDR2 is YFSETQ. Germline trimming cut 5 bases from V and 0 bases from J; bases unmatched to any gene: 5.

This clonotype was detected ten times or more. CDR3 loop: CASSFARQIGNEQFF. For the CDR3, the DNA is TGTGCCAGCAGCTTTGCGAGACAGATCGGCAATGAGCAGTTCTTC. The chain couples TRBV7-2 to TRBJ2-1, with D perhaps TRBD1 (5 bases). The CDR3 loop spans 15 amino acids. V gave up 3 bases and J gave up 6 bases, with 15 bases separating them. The germline V gene has CDR1 SGHTA and CDR2 FQGNSA.

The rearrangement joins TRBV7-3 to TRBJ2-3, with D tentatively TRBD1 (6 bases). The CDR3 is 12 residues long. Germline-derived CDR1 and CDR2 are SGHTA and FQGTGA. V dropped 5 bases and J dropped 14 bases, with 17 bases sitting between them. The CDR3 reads CASSEVPGQRYF. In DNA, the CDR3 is TGTGCCAGCAGCGAAGTACCGGGACAACGGTATTTT.

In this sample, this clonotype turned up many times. The CDR3 sequence is CASSRQAQKNSPLHF. The CDR3 nucleotides read TGTGCCAGCAGCCGACAGGCCCAAAAAAATTCACCCCTCCACTTT. The chain recombines TRBV7-9 with TRBJ1-6; tentative D call: TRBD1 (6 bases). The CDR3 is 15 amino acids. In germline, CDR1 is SEHNR, CDR2 FQNEAQ (reference sequence). Trimming took 5 bases from V and 7 from J, leaving 15 bases between them.

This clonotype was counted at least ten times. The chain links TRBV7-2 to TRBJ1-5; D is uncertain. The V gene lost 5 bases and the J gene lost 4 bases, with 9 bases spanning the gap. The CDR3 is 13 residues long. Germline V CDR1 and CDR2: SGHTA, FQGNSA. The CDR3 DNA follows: TGTGCCAGCAGCCCCCAGAAGAATCAGCCCCAGCATTTT. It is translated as CASSPQKNQPQHF.

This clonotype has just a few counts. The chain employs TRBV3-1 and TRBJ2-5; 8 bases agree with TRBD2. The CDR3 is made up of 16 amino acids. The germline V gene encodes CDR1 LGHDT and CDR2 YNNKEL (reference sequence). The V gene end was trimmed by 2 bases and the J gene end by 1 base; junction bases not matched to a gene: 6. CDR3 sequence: CASSQTLAETQETQYF. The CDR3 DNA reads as TGTGCCAGCAGCCAAACACTAGCGGAAACCCAAGAGACCCAGTACTTC.

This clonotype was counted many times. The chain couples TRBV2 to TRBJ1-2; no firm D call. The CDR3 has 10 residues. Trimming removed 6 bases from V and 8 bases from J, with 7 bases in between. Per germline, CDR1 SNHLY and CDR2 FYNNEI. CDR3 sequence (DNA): TGTGCCAGCAGGAATAAGGGCTACACCTTC. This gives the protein CASRNKGYTF. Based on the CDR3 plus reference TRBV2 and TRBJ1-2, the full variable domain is EPEVTQTPSHQVTQMGQEVILRCVPISNHLYFYWYRQILGQKVEFLVSFYNNEISEKSEIFDDQFSVERPDGSNFTLKIRSTKLEDSAMYFCASRNKGYTFGSGTRLTVV.

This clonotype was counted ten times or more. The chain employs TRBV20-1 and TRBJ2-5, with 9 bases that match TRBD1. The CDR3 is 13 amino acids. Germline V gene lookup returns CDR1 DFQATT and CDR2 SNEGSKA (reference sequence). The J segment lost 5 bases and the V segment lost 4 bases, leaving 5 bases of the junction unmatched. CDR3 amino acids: CSAKGQGSETQYF. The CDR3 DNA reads TGCAGTGCTAAGGGACAGGGTTCGGAGACCCAGTACTTC.

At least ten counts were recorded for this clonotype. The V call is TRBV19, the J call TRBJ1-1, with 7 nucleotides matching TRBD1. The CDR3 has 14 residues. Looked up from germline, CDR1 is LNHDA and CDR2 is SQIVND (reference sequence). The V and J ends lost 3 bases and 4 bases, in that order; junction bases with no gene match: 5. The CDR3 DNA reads TGTGCCAGTAGTATTGACAGGGTCGGCACTGAAGCTTTCTTT. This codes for CASSIDRVGTEAFF.

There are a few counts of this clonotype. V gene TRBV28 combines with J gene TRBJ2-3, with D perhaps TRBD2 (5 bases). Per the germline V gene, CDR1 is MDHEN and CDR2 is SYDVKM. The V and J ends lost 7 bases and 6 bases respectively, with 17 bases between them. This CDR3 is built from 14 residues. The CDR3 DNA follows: TGTGCCAGCAAAGGACTCACCTATAGGGATACGCAGTATTTT. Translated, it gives CASKGLTYRDTQYF.

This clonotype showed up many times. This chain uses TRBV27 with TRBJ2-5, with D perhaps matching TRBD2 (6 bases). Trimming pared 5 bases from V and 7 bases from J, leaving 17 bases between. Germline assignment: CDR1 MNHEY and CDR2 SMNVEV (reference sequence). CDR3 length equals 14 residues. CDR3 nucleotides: TGTGCCAGCAGTGTAGGGGAGTCGGGGGTGACCCAGTACTTC. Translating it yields CASSVGESGVTQYF.

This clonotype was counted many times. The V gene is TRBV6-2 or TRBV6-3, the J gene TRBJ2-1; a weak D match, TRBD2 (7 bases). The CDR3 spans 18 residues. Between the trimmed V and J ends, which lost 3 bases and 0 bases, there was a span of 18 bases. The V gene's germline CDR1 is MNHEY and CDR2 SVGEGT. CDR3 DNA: TGTGCCAGCAGTTATCCTGGAAGGGGGGGAGCCTCCTACAATGAGCAGTTCTTC. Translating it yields CASSYPGRGGASYNEQFF.

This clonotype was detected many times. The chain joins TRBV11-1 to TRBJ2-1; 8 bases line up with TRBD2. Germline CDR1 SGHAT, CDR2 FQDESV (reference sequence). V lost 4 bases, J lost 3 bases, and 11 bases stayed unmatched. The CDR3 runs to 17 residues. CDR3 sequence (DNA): TGTGCCAGCAGCTCGCCTGAAGCGGGAGTAGGCTACAATGAGCAGTTCTTC. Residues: CASSSPEAGVGYNEQFF.

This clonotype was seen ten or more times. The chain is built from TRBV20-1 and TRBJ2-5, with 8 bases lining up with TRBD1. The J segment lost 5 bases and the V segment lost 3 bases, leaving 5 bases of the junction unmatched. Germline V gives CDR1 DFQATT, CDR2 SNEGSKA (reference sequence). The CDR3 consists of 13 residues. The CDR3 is CSASRGRGETQYF. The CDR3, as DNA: TGCAGTGCTAGCAGGGGGCGCGGGGAGACCCAGTACTTC.

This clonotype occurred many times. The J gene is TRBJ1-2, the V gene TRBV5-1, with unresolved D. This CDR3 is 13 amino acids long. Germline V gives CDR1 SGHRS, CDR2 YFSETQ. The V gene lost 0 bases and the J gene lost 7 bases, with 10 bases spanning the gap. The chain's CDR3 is CASSLEDGSGYTF. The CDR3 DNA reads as TGCGCCAGCAGCTTGGAGGACGGGAGTGGCTACACCTTC.

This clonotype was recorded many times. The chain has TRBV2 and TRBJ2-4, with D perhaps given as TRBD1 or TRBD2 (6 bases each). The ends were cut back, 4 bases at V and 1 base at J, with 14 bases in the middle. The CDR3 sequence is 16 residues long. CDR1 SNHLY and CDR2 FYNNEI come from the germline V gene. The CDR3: CASSGGARVAKNIQYF. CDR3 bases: TGTGCCAGCAGTGGGGGGGCCAGGGTGGCCAAAAACATTCAGTACTTC. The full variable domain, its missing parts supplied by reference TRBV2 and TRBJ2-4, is EPEVTQTPSHQVTQMGQEVILRCVPISNHLYFYWYRQILGQKVEFLVSFYNNEISEKSEIFDDQFSVERPDGSNFTLKIRSTKLEDSAMYFCASSGGARVAKNIQYFGAGTRLSVL.

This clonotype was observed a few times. The chain's CDR3 is CSVERHLANTEAFF. CDR3 bases: TGCAGCGTTGAACGGCACCTCGCGAACACTGAAGCTTTCTTT. The chain links TRBV29-1 to TRBJ1-1; no clear D. Germline lookup yields CDR1 SQVTM and CDR2 ANQGSEA. This CDR3 spans 14 amino acids. Trimming left V 2 bases short and J 1 base short, with 11 bases between.

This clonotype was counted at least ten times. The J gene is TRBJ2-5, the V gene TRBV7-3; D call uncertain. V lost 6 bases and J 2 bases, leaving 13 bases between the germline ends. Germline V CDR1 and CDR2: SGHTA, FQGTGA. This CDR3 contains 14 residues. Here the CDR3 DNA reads TGTGCCAGCAGACGTTTAGAGAGACAAGAGACCCAGTACTTC. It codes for CASRRLERQETQYF.

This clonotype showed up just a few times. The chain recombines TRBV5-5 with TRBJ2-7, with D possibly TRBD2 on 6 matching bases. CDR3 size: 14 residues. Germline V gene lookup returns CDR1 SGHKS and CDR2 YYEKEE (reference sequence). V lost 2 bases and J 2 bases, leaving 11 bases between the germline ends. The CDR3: CASSFRERTYEQYF. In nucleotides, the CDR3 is TGTGCCAGCAGCTTCCGGGAGAGGACCTACGAGCAGTACTTC. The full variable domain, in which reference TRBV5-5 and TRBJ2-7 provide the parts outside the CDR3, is DAGVTQSPTHLIKTRGQQVTLRCSPISGHKSVSWYQQVLGQGPQFIFQYYEKEERGRGNFPDRFSARQFPNYSSELNVNALLLGDSALYLCASSFRERTYEQYFGPGTRLTVT.